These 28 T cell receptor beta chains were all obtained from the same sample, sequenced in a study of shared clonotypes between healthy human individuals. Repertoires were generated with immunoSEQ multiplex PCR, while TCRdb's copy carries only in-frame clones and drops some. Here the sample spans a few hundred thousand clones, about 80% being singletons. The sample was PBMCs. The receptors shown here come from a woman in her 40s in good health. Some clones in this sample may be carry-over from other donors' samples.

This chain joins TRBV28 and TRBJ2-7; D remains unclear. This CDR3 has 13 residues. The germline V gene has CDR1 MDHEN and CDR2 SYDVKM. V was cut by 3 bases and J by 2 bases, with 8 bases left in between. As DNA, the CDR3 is TGTGCCAGCAGTTTCGCAGGCCCCTACGAGCAGTACTTC. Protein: CASSFAGPYEQYF.

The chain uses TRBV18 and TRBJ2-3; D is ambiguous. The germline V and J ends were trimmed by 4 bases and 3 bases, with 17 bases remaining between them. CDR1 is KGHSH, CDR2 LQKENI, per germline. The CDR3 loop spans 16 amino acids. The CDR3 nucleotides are TGTGCCAGCTCACAACGGATCCTCAAGGAAACAGATACGCAGTATTTT. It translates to CASSQRILKETDTQYF.

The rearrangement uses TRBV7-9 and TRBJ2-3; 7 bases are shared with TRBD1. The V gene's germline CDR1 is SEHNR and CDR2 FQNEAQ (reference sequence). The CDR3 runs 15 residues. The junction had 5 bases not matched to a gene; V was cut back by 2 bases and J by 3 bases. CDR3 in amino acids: CASSLTGQETDTQYF. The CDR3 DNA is TGTGCCAGCAGCTTAACTGGACAGGAGACAGATACGCAGTATTTT.

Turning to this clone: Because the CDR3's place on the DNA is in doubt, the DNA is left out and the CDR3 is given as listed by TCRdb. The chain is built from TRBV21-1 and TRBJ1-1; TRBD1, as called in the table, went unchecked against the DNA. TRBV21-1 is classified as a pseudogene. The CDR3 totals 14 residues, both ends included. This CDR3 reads CASRVGTGNTEAFF.

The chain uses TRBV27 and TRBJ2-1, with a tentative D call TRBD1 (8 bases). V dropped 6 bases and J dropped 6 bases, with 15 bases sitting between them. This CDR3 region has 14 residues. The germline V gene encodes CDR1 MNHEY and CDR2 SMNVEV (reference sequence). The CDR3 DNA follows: TGTGCCAGCAGCATGGACAGGGAGGGCAATGAGCAGTTCTTC. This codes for CASSMDREGNEQFF.

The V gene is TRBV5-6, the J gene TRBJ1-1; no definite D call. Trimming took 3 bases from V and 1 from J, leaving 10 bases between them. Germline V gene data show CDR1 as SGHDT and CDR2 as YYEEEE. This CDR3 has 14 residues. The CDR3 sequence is CASSYNYPNTEAFF. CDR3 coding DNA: TGTGCCAGCAGCTATAATTACCCGAACACTGAAGCTTTCTTT. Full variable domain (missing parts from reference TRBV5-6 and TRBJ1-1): DAGVTQSPTHLIKTRGQQVTLRCSPKSGHDTVSWYQQALGQGPQFIFQYYEEEERQRGNFPDRFSGHQFPNYSSELNVNALLLGDSALYLCASSYNYPNTEAFFGQGTRLTVV.

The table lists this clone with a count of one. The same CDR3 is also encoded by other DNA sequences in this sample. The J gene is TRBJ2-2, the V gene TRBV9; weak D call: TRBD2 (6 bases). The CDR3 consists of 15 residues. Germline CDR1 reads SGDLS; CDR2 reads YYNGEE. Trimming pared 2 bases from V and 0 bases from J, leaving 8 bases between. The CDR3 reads CASSVTGANTGELFF. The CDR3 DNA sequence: TGTGCCAGCAGCGTGACGGGGGCGAACACCGGGGAGCTGTTTTTT.

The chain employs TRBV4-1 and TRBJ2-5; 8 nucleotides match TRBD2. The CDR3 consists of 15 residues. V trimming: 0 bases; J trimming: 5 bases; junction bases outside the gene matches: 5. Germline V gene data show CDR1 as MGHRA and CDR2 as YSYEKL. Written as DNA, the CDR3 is TGCGCCAGCAGCCAAGAAGGAGCGGGAGCTGAGACCCAGTACTTC. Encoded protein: CASSQEGAGAETQYF.

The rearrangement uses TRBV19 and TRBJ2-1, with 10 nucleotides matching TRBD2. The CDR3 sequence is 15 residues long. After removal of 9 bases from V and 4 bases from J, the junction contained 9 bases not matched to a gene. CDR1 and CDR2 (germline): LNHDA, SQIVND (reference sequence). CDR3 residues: CASNTISGRYNEQFF. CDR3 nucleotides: TGTGCCAGCAACACCATTAGCGGGAGGTACAATGAGCAGTTCTTC.

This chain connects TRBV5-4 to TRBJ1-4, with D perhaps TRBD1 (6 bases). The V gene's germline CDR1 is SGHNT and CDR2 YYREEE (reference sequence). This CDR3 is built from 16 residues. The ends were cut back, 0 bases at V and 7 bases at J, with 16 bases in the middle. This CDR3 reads CASSLGQGKGGEKLFF. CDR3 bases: TGTGCCAGCAGCTTGGGGCAGGGGAAAGGGGGTGAAAAACTGTTTTTT.

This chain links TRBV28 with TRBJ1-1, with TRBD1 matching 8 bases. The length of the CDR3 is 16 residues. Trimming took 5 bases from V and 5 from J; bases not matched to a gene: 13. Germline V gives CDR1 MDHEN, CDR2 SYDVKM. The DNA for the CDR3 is TGTGCCAGCAGTCCCCCCACCCCCACAGGGGGTACTGAAGCTTTCTTT. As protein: CASSPPTPTGGTEAFF.

The CDR3 loop reads CASSFGLAVYEQYF. The CDR3 DNA reads as TGTGCCAGCAGCTTCGGACTAGCGGTCTACGAGCAGTACTTC. The chain has TRBV7-2 and TRBJ2-7; TRBD2 aligns across 10 bases. The CDR3 is 14 residues long. Germline trimming cut 3 bases from V and 3 bases from J; bases unmatched to any gene: 2. Germline lookup yields CDR1 SGHTA and CDR2 FQGNSA.

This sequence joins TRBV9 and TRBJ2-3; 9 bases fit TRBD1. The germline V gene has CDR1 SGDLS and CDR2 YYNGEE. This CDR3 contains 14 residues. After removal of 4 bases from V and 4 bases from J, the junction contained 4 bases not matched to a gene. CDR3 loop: CASSSGQGSDTQYF. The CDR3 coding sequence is TGTGCCAGCAGCTCCGGACAGGGGTCAGATACGCAGTATTTT. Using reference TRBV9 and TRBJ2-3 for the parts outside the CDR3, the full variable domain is DSGVTQTPKHLITATGQRVTLRCSPRSGDLSVYWYQQSLDQGLQFLIQYYNGEERAKGNILERFSAQQFPDLHSELNLSSLELGDSALYFCASSSGQGSDTQYFGPGTRLTVL.

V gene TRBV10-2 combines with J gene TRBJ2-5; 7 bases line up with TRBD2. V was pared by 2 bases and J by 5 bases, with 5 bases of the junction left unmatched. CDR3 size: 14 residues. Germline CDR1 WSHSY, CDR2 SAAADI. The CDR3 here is CASSEGRAGETQYF. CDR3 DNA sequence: TGCGCCAGCAGTGAGGGGAGGGCCGGCGAGACCCAGTACTTC.

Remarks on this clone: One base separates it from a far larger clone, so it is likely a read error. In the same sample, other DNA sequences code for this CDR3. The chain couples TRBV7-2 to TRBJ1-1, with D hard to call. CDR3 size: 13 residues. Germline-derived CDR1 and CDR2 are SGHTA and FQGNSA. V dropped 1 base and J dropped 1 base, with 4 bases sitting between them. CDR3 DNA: TGTGCCAGCAGCTTAGTTGGGAACACTGAAGCTTTCTTT. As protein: CASSLVGNTEAFF.

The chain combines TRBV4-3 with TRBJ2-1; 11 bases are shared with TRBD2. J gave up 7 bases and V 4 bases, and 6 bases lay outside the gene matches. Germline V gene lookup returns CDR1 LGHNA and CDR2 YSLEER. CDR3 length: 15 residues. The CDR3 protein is CASSPTSGSGNEQFF. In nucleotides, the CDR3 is TGCGCCAGCAGCCCCACTAGCGGGAGCGGGAATGAGCAGTTCTTC.

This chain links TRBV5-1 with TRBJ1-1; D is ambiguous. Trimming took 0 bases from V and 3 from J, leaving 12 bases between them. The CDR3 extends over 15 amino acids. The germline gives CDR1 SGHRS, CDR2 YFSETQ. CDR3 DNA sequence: TGCGCCAGCAGCTTGGAGGCAGGTCGGCACACTGAAGCTTTCTTT. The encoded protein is CASSLEAGRHTEAFF.

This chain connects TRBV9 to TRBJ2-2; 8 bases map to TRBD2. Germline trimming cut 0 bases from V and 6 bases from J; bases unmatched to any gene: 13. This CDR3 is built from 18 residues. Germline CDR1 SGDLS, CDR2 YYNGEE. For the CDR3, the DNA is TGTGCCAGCAGCGTAGACCCGAGCGGGAGTTCTTACGCCGGGGAGCTGTTTTTT. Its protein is CASSVDPSGSSYAGELFF.

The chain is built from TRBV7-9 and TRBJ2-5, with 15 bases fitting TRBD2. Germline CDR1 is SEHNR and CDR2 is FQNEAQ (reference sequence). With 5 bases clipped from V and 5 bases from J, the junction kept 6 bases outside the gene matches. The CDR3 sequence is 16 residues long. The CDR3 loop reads CASSPGLAGGVETQYF. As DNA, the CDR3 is TGTGCCAGCAGCCCGGGACTAGCGGGAGGAGTGGAGACCCAGTACTTC.

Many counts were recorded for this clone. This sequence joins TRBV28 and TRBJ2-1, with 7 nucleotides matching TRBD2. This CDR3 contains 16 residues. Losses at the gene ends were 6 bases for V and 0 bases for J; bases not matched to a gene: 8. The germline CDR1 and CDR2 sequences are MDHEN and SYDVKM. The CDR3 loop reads CASRISGFSSYNEQFF. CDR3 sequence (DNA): TGTGCCAGCAGGATTAGCGGGTTCAGCTCCTACAATGAGCAGTTCTTC.

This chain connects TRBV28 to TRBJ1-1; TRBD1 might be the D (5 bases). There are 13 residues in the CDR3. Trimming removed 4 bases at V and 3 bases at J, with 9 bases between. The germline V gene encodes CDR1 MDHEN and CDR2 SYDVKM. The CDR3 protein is CASSSRDHTEAFF. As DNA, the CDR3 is TGTGCCAGCAGTTCCCGGGACCACACTGAAGCTTTCTTT.

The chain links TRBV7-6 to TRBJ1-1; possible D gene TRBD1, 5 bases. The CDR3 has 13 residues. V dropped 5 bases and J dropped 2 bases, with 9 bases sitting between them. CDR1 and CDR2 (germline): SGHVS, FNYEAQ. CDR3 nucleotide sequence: TGTGCCAGCAGCACGGACATTAACACTGAAGCTTTCTTT. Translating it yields CASSTDINTEAFF.

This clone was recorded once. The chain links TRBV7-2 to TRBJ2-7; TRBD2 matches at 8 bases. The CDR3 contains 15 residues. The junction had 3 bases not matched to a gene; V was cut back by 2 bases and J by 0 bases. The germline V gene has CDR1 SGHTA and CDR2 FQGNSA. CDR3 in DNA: TGTGCCAGCAGCTTACGGGAGGGGGGCTCCTACGAGCAGTACTTC. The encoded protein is CASSLREGGSYEQYF.

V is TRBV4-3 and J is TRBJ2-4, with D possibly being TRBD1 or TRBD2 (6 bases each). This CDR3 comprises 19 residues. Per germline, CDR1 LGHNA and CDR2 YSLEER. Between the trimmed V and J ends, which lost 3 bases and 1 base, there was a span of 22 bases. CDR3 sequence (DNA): TGCGCCAGCAGCCAGTCAGGCTTCACCGGGGGCCTCGCCAAAAACATTCAGTACTTC. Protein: CASSQSGFTGGLAKNIQYF.

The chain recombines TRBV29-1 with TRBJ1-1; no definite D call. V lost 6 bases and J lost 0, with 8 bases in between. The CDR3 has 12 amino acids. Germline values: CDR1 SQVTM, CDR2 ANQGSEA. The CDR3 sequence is CSVAPMNTEAFF. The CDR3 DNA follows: TGCAGCGTGGCCCCGATGAACACTGAAGCTTTCTTT.

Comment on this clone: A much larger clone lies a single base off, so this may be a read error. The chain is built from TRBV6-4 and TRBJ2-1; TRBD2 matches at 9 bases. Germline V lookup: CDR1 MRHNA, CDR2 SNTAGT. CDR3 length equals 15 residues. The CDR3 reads CDSSVAVAGVHEQFF. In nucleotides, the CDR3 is TGTGACAGCAGTGTTGCGGTAGCGGGAGTGCATGAGCAGTTCTTC.

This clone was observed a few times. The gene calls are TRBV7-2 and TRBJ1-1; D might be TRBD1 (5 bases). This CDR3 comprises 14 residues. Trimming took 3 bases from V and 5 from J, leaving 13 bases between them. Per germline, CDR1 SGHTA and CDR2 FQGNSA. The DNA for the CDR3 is TGTGCCAGCAGCTTGAGCGGGGGTAGTACTGAAGCTTTCTTT. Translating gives CASSLSGGSTEAFF.

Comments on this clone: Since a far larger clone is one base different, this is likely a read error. The CDR3 sequence: CASSWTSGNTGELFF. CDR3 sequence (DNA): TGTGCCAGCAGTTGGACTAGCGGGAACACCGGGGAGCTGTTTTTT. The V and J genes are TRBV6-6 and TRBJ2-2, with TRBD2 matching 10 bases. V lost 4 bases to trimming and J lost 1 base; unmatched junction nucleotides: 0. CDR1 is MNHNY and CDR2 is SVGAGI in the germline V gene (reference sequence). The CDR3 sequence is 15 residues long.